This T cell receptor (beta chain) was recovered during a study of quantifying T cell responses using KT2 cells. Turning to the study itself: TCR alpha and beta constant-region primers primed reverse transcription of RNA.

The CDR3 loop spans 16 amino acids. Germline V gene lookup returns CDR1 SGHRS and CDR2 YFSETQ. Trimming cost V 3 bases and J 0 bases, with 14 bases left between them. KT2, a clone with a known TCR, was spiked into unfractionated PBMC. Fixed numbers of PBMC received varying amounts of KT2 cells. This clonotype was counted a few times. A single-stranded UMI oligo with SP2 sequence was ligated to cDNA 3' ends. First-round PCR used 3 to 4 cycles and beta primers RC1.1 and RC1.2 covering TRBC1 and TRBC2. TCRdb re-called the UMI-ligation and nested PCR reads with MiXCR, one entry per CDR3 protein. The sample lists tens of thousands of distinct CDR3 sequences; about 7.1% were seen once.

The V call is TRBV5-1, the J call TRBJ2-3; the D is unclear. The specimen sequenced was PBMCs spiked with cells of the T cell clone KT2. This clonotype originated in a human donor. The CDR3 region has the DNA TGCGCCAGCAGCTCGATGCCTACTACTAGCACAGATACGCAGTATTTT. Protein product: CASSSMPTTSTDTQYF. Together with reference TRBV5-1 and TRBJ2-3, the CDR3 gives the full variable domain: KAGVTQTPRYLIKTRGQQVTLSCSPISGHRSVSWYQQTPGQGLQFLFEYFSETQRNKGNFPGRFSGRQFSNSRSEMNVSTLELGDSALYLCASSSMPTTSTDTQYFGPGTRLTVL.